The following is a T cell receptor beta chain sequence with its context. These data are taken from a study of blood T cell repertoires in COVID-19. Study summary: Spain, Italy and the United States supplied samples that represented acute and convalescent COVID-19. The analysed material was cDNA or gDNA that came from T cells, B-cell-depleted T cells, or PBMCs.

Germline V gene lookup returns CDR1 SGHTA and CDR2 FQGNSA. The CDR3 spans 16 residues. J gave up 1 base and V 5 bases, and 5 bases lay outside the gene matches. Original analysis: The assay estimated nucleated cells by amplifying reference gene primers. Repertoires were generated with immunoSEQ multiplex PCR, while TCRdb's copy carries only in-frame clones and drops some. The D gene and trimming were derived from the DNA, and the V and J assignments and clone size from that table. The sample comprises roughly 200,000 clones, 76% of which are singletons, and 8.6% rests with the top ten. Sequenced: peripheral blood. The TCR was taken from a woman in her 50s with active or convalescent COVID-19. V and J are TRBV7-2 and TRBJ2-5, with 12 bases that match TRBD2. The CDR3: CASSARTSGAQETQYF. The CDR3 nucleotides read TGTGCCAGCAGCGCCCGGACTAGCGGGGCCCAAGAGACCCAGTACTTC.